Listed below are T cell receptor beta chains from one sample, sequenced in a study of T cells in Graves' hyperthyroidism and ophthalmopathy. From the multiplex PCR reads, TCRdb called clonotypes with MiXCR, one entry per CDR3 protein. Here the sample spans about 610,000 distinct CDR3 sequences, 16% being singletons. The sample consisted of blood. These receptors were taken from a woman aged 40 to 50 with Graves' ophthalmopathy. Each CDR3 is given with its conserved first and last residue. The D gene is left open where the match is weak. For some rows the clone size is stated as once, few or many, or as a class when expanded; others skip it.

d_call: .
v_call: TRBV11-2
j_call: TRBJ2-1
clone_size: many
cdr3_nt: TGTGCCAGCAGCCCCCAAGTCTATGAGCAGTTCTTC
cdr3_aa: CASSPQVYEQFF

d_call: .
v_call: TRBV19
j_call: TRBJ1-4
clone_size: .
cdr3_nt: TGTGCCAGTAGTAAGCAGAAAGCTGCAACTAATGAAAAACTGTTTTTT
cdr3_aa: CASSKQKAATNEKLFF

d_call: .
v_call: TRBV2
j_call: TRBJ2-5
clone_size: .
cdr3_nt: TGTGCCAGCAGTAAAACGGAGACCCAGTACTTC
cdr3_aa: CASSKTETQYF

d_call: .
v_call: TRBV20-1
j_call: TRBJ1-2
clone_size: few
cdr3_nt: TGCAGTGCGCCCGGGACGCCCCATGGCTACACCTTC
cdr3_aa: CSAPGTPHGYTF

d_call: TRBD1
v_call: TRBV5-1
j_call: TRBJ1-5
clone_size: .
cdr3_nt: TGCGCCAGCAGCTCAGGGACAGATAGCAATCAGCCCCAGCATTTT
cdr3_aa: CASSSGTDSNQPQHF

d_call: .
v_call: TRBV20-1
j_call: TRBJ1-1
clone_size: few
cdr3_nt: TGCAGTGCTAGAGAGTACAGCTTGAACACTGAAGCTTTCTTT
cdr3_aa: CSAREYSLNTEAFF

d_call: TRBD2
v_call: TRBV5-8
j_call: TRBJ2-5
clone_size: .
cdr3_nt: TGTGCCAGCAGCTTGGCCGGGACTAGCGGGCCCCAAGAGACCCAGTACTTC
cdr3_aa: CASSLAGTSGPQETQYF

d_call: .
v_call: TRBV20-1
j_call: TRBJ2-1
clone_size: .
cdr3_nt: TGCAGTGCCCCCCCGGACCCAGCAGGTCGTAGTGAGCAGTTCTTC
cdr3_aa: CSAPPDPAGRSEQFF

d_call: .
v_call: TRBV19
j_call: TRBJ2-1
clone_size: .
cdr3_nt: TGTGCCAGTAGTATCTCCAGTGAGCAGTTCTTC
cdr3_aa: CASSISSEQFF

d_call: TRBD1
v_call: TRBV19
j_call: TRBJ2-6
clone_size: .
cdr3_nt: TGTGCCAGTAGTGCCGGGACAGGGTTCTCTGGGGCCAACGTCCTGACTTTC
cdr3_aa: CASSAGTGFSGANVLTF

d_call: TRBD2
v_call: TRBV5-1
j_call: TRBJ2-3
clone_size: few
cdr3_nt: TGCGCCAGCAGCTTGGATGACCTGTGGACTAGCGGCGGAGATACGCAGTATTTT
cdr3_aa: CASSLDDLWTSGGDTQYF

d_call: .
v_call: TRBV28
j_call: TRBJ1-1
clone_size: many
cdr3_nt: TGTGCCAGCAGCGCGGGCCGGTTCGCTGAAGCTTTCTTT
cdr3_aa: CASSAGRFAEAFF

d_call: TRBD1
v_call: TRBV6-6
j_call: TRBJ1-4
clone_size: few
cdr3_nt: TGTGCCAGCAGTTACTTCCAGACAGGGGAAGAAAAACTGTTTTTT
cdr3_aa: CASSYFQTGEEKLFF

d_call: .
v_call: TRBV5-1
j_call: TRBJ1-2
clone_size: few
cdr3_nt: TGCGCCAGCAGTGACCGCGAGTATAACTATGGCTACACCTTC
cdr3_aa: CASSDREYNYGYTF

d_call: .
v_call: TRBV9
j_call: TRBJ2-1
clone_size: many
cdr3_nt: TGTGCCAGCAGCTCAACTGCCAGGGGACCAGACTACAATGAGCAGTTCTTC
cdr3_aa: CASSSTARGPDYNEQFF

d_call: TRBD2
v_call: TRBV20-1
j_call: TRBJ2-1
clone_size: many
cdr3_nt: TGCAGTGCTAGACCGACAAATAGCGGGGGGACTTACAATGAGCAGTTCTTC
cdr3_aa: CSARPTNSGGTYNEQFF

d_call: TRBD1
v_call: TRBV20-1
j_call: TRBJ1-4
clone_size: many
cdr3_nt: TGCAGTGCTATGGACAGGCCCTTCGGAAAACTGTTTTTT
cdr3_aa: CSAMDRPFGKLFF

d_call: TRBD2
v_call: TRBV11-3
j_call: TRBJ2-1
clone_size: many
cdr3_nt: TGTGCCAGCAGCCTGCTAGCGGGGGAGATGTACAATGAGCAGTTCTTC
cdr3_aa: CASSLLAGEMYNEQFF

d_call: .
v_call: TRBV28
j_call: TRBJ1-1
clone_size: .
cdr3_nt: TGTGCCAGCAGTTTTGGCACGAACACTGAAGCTTTCTTT
cdr3_aa: CASSFGTNTEAFF

d_call: .
v_call: TRBV12-3/TRBV12-4
j_call: TRBJ1-1
clone_size: .
cdr3_nt: TGTGCCACTTCTCAAACGAACACTGAAGCTTTCTTT
cdr3_aa: CATSQTNTEAFF

d_call: .
v_call: TRBV7-8
j_call: TRBJ2-1
clone_size: many
cdr3_nt: TGTGCCACCAGACCGCAGGGGATCTACAATGAGCAGTTCTTC
cdr3_aa: CATRPQGIYNEQFF

d_call: TRBD1
v_call: TRBV7-9
j_call: TRBJ2-4
clone_size: .
cdr3_nt: TGTGCCAGCAGCCACAGGGGCGGTTTGCTAGCCAAAAACATTCAGTACTTC
cdr3_aa: CASSHRGGLLAKNIQYF

d_call: .
v_call: TRBV6-1
j_call: TRBJ2-6
clone_size: .
cdr3_nt: TGTGCCAGCAGTGAACATTCGGGCTCTGGGGCCAACGTCCTGACTTTC
cdr3_aa: CASSEHSGSGANVLTF

d_call: .
v_call: TRBV5-1
j_call: TRBJ1-1
clone_size: .
cdr3_nt: TGCGCCAGCAGCTCATCAGGGGCTGGGGTCACTGAAGCTTTCTTT
cdr3_aa: CASSSSGAGVTEAFF

d_call: TRBD2
v_call: TRBV20-1
j_call: TRBJ2-7
clone_size: .
cdr3_nt: TGCAGTGCTAGATCTAGCGGCTCCTACGAGCAGTACTTC
cdr3_aa: CSARSSGSYEQYF

d_call: .
v_call: TRBV18
j_call: TRBJ2-5
clone_size: few
cdr3_nt: TGTGCCAGCTCACCTCGGGGGCGCCCCCCCCAAGAGACCCAGTACTTC
cdr3_aa: CASSPRGRPPQETQYF

d_call: TRBD2
v_call: TRBV11-1
j_call: TRBJ2-5
clone_size: many
cdr3_nt: TGTGCCAGCAGCTTAGCAGCGGGGGGCCTCCAAGAGACCCAGTACTTC
cdr3_aa: CASSLAAGGLQETQYF

d_call: .
v_call: TRBV7-9
j_call: TRBJ2-4
clone_size: few
cdr3_nt: TGTGCCAGCAGCTTATTATCAGGGGAGAAAAACATTCAGTACTTC
cdr3_aa: CASSLLSGEKNIQYF

d_call: TRBD1
v_call: TRBV4-1
j_call: TRBJ1-2
clone_size: few
cdr3_nt: TGCGCCAGCAGCCCCCCGGACAGGGGGCTGGGCTACACCTTC
cdr3_aa: CASSPPDRGLGYTF

d_call: .
v_call: TRBV20-1
j_call: TRBJ1-1
clone_size: .
cdr3_nt: TGCAGTGCTAGAGATCTAAGGGTGTTGGGCACTGAAGCTTTCTTT
cdr3_aa: CSARDLRVLGTEAFF

d_call: .
v_call: TRBV18
j_call: TRBJ1-1
clone_size: many
cdr3_nt: TGTGCCAGCTCACCACAATGGGGGCCCAACACTGAAGCTTTCTTT
cdr3_aa: CASSPQWGPNTEAFF

d_call: TRBD1
v_call: TRBV29-1
j_call: TRBJ1-1
clone_size: many
cdr3_nt: TGCAGCGCCACAACCCAGGGGGACACTGAAGCTTTCTTT
cdr3_aa: CSATTQGDTEAFF

d_call: .
v_call: TRBV7-9
j_call: TRBJ2-1
clone_size: few
cdr3_nt: TGTGCCAGCAGCTTAGCGGGTTTCCAGCGTTCCTACAATGAGCAGTTCTTC
cdr3_aa: CASSLAGFQRSYNEQFF

d_call: .
v_call: TRBV11-2
j_call: TRBJ1-5
clone_size: many
cdr3_nt: TGTGCCAGCAGCTACAAATCAGAGCGGCCCCAGCATTTT
cdr3_aa: CASSYKSERPQHF

d_call: .
v_call: TRBV3-1
j_call: TRBJ2-1
clone_size: many
cdr3_nt: TGTGCCAGCAGCCAAGAGTGGGTAGGTGAGCAGTTCTTC
cdr3_aa: CASSQEWVGEQFF

d_call: .
v_call: TRBV2
j_call: TRBJ1-1
clone_size: many
cdr3_nt: TGTGCCAGCAGTGAAGAAAGGGTGGGCACTGAAGCTTTCTTT
cdr3_aa: CASSEERVGTEAFF

d_call: .
v_call: TRBV7-9
j_call: TRBJ2-1
clone_size: .
cdr3_nt: TGTGCCAGCAGCTTACAAATCAGCAGCTACAATGAGCAGTTCTTC
cdr3_aa: CASSLQISSYNEQFF

d_call: TRBD1
v_call: TRBV5-1
j_call: TRBJ2-7
clone_size: .
cdr3_nt: TGTGCCAGCAGCCCCGACAGGGGAAAGCAGTACTTC
cdr3_aa: CASSPDRGKQYF

d_call: TRBD2
v_call: TRBV20-1
j_call: TRBJ2-3
clone_size: many
cdr3_nt: TGCAGTGCTAGGTCGCCTAGCGGGATCACAGATACGCAGTATTTT
cdr3_aa: CSARSPSGITDTQYF

d_call: .
v_call: TRBV28
j_call: TRBJ2-5
clone_size: many
cdr3_nt: TGTGCCAGCACGGAGGAAGGCCCAAGGGCCCAGTACTTC
cdr3_aa: CASTEEGPRAQYF

d_call: .
v_call: TRBV27
j_call: TRBJ2-1
clone_size: .
cdr3_nt: TGTGCCACCAGAGTGGGGGGGGGCGAGAGGGTTGGTCAGTTCTTC
cdr3_aa: CATRVGGGERVGQFF

d_call: .
v_call: TRBV2
j_call: TRBJ2-3
clone_size: many
cdr3_nt: TGTGCCAGCGGATCAGCGGGTCCAAGCACAGATACGCAGTATTTT
cdr3_aa: CASGSAGPSTDTQYF

d_call: .
v_call: TRBV2
j_call: TRBJ2-3
clone_size: many
cdr3_nt: TGTGCCAGCACCGGTACTAGCACAGATACGCAGTATTTT
cdr3_aa: CASTGTSTDTQYF

d_call: TRBD1
v_call: TRBV20-1
j_call: TRBJ1-1
clone_size: many
cdr3_nt: TGCAGTGCTAGAGTGGACAGGGTGTCTGAAGCTTTCTTT
cdr3_aa: CSARVDRVSEAFF

d_call: .
v_call: TRBV20-1
j_call: TRBJ1-1
clone_size: many
cdr3_nt: TGCAGTGCTAGTGGGTTAGCGAGGACAGCCACTGAAGCTTTCTTT
cdr3_aa: CSASGLARTATEAFF

d_call: .
v_call: TRBV7-9
j_call: TRBJ1-4
clone_size: few
cdr3_nt: TGTGCCAGCAGCCTGGCGATGGGGAATGAAAAACTGTTTTTT
cdr3_aa: CASSLAMGNEKLFF

d_call: TRBD1
v_call: TRBV18
j_call: TRBJ2-1
clone_size: few
cdr3_nt: TGTGCCAGCTCACCCCCGGACAGGGCCCATGAGCAGTTCTTC
cdr3_aa: CASSPPDRAHEQFF

d_call: .
v_call: TRBV20-1
j_call: TRBJ2-1
clone_size: .
cdr3_nt: TGCAGTGCTAGAGTTCCCCGTGGGGTCGGCAATGAGCAGTTCTTC
cdr3_aa: CSARVPRGVGNEQFF

d_call: .
v_call: TRBV7-3
j_call: TRBJ1-4
clone_size: few
cdr3_nt: TGTGCCAGCAGCTTACTACAGGGACGTGAAAAACTGTTTTTT
cdr3_aa: CASSLLQGREKLFF

d_call: TRBD2
v_call: TRBV27
j_call: TRBJ2-3
clone_size: many
cdr3_nt: TGTGCCAGCAGTGATATGGGAATCGGGTTCCTAGCGGGAGGTTATACGCAGTATTTT
cdr3_aa: CASSDMGIGFLAGGYTQYF

d_call: .
v_call: TRBV6-1
j_call: TRBJ2-2
clone_size: .
cdr3_nt: TGTGCCAGCAGGACAAGACAGGCCGCGAACACCGGGGAGCTGTTTTTT
cdr3_aa: CASRTRQAANTGELFF